These 26 T cell receptor beta chains were all obtained from the same sample, sequenced in a study of cytotoxic CD8 clonotypes in ibrutinib-treated CLL. TCRdb's copy holds only in-frame clones and misses some; the assay was immunoSEQ multiplex PCR. The profile covers 150,000 or so clones, with roughly 88% appearing a single time and more than 2.5% taken by the ten largest. The input for sequencing was PBMCs, taken at disease progression, from a patient treated with ibrutinib. The origin of the receptors is a human donor with chronic lymphocytic leukemia.

This chain joins TRBV5-8 and TRBJ2-2, with D perhaps matching TRBD1 or TRBD2 (5 bases each). The CDR3 runs to 16 residues. Germline CDR1 reads SGHTS; CDR2 reads YDEGEE. The V gene lost 1 base and the J gene lost 5 bases, with 15 bases spanning the gap. CDR3: CASSLMGDPVTGELFF. CDR3 bases: TGTGCCAGCAGCTTGATGGGGGACCCCGTTACCGGGGAGCTGTTTTTT.

The chain carries TRBV5-6 and TRBJ2-3; TRBD2 agrees at 11 bases. Per the germline V gene, CDR1 is SGHDT and CDR2 is YYEEEE. The CDR3 covers 15 residues. V was clipped by 4 bases and J by 5 bases; unmatched bases: 6. The CDR3 spells CASSTTSGIGDTQYF. The CDR3 DNA is TGTGCCAGCAGCACGACTAGCGGGATTGGAGATACGCAGTATTTT.

This sequence joins TRBV28 and TRBJ1-3; D unclear. The germline gives CDR1 MDHEN, CDR2 SYDVKM. The CDR3 runs 16 residues. V lost 2 bases and J 3 bases, leaving 14 bases between the germline ends. CDR3 residues: CASSLPAWHVGNTIYF. CDR3 sequence (DNA): TGTGCCAGCAGTTTACCGGCCTGGCACGTTGGAAACACCATATATTTT.

V is TRBV9 and J is TRBJ2-2, with 10 bases lining up with TRBD2. V trimming: 2 bases; J trimming: 3 bases; junction bases outside the gene matches: 4. The CDR3 length is 16 residues. Germline-derived CDR1 and CDR2 are SGDLS and YYNGEE. CDR3 DNA sequence: TGTGCCAGCAGCGTTAGCGGGAGGAGGGACACCGGGGAGCTGTTTTTT. This translates into CASSVSGRRDTGELFF.

V and J are TRBV9 and TRBJ2-5; 10 bases line up with TRBD2. The germline V gene has CDR1 SGDLS and CDR2 YYNGEE. J lost 5 bases, V lost 0 bases, and 7 bases had no gene match. This CDR3 is built from 16 residues. Written as DNA, the CDR3 is TGTGCCAGCAGCGTAGCAAGCGGGAGGGCCGGTGAGACCCAGTACTTC. Amino acid sequence: CASSVASGRAGETQYF.

V gene TRBV7-9 combines with J gene TRBJ1-4; no firm D call. The CDR3 covers 13 residues. V gave up 10 bases and J gave up 11 bases, with 20 bases separating them. Germline CDR1 reads SEHNR; CDR2 reads FQNEAQ (reference sequence). As DNA, the CDR3 is TGTGCCACGGGCCAAGCGGGTTCTGGGAAACTGTTTTTT. Its protein product is CATGQAGSGKLFF. Complete variable domain (other parts from reference TRBV7-9 and TRBJ1-4): DTGVSQNPRHKITKRGQNVTFRCDPISEHNRLYWYRQTLGQGPEFLTYFQNEAQLEKSRLLSDRFSAERPKGSFSTLEIQRTEQGDSAMYLCATGQAGSGKLFFGSGTQLSVL.

The rearrangement links TRBV7-8 to TRBJ2-1, with unresolved D. V dropped 5 bases and J dropped 9 bases, with 11 bases sitting between them. Germline assignment: CDR1 SGHVS and CDR2 FQNEAQ. The CDR3 is made up of 12 amino acids. DNA of the CDR3: TGTGCCAGCAGCCCCCTTTTTAGTGAGCAGTTCTTC. This gives the protein CASSPLFSEQFF. Full variable domain (outside the CDR3, taken from reference TRBV7-8 and TRBJ2-1): GAGVSQSPRYKVAKRGQDVALRCDPISGHVSLFWYQQALGQGPEFLTYFQNEAQLDKSGLPSDRFFAERPEGSVSTLKIQRTQQEDSAVYLCASSPLFSEQFFGPGTRLTVL.

The chain recombines TRBV9 with TRBJ2-7, with 7 bases aligning to TRBD1. The CDR3 runs 16 residues. V trimming: 3 bases; J trimming: 9 bases; junction bases outside the gene matches: 18. Looked up from germline, CDR1 is SGDLS and CDR2 is YYNGEE. As DNA, the CDR3 is TGTGCCAGCAGCGCGGAGCGAGACAGGGAGCCGTATAGGCAGTACTTC. Its translation is CASSAERDREPYRQYF.

This chain links TRBV7-2 with TRBJ2-7; 10 bases align to TRBD1. With V trimmed by 4 bases and J by 6 bases, 9 bases remained unmatched. The germline V gene encodes CDR1 SGHTA and CDR2 FQGNSA. The CDR3 is 15 residues long. The CDR3 spells CASSSAGQGSTEQYF. The CDR3, as DNA: TGTGCCAGCAGCTCGGCGGGACAGGGGAGCACCGAGCAGTACTTC. Full variable domain (outside the CDR3, taken from reference TRBV7-2 and TRBJ2-7): GAGVSQSPSNKVTEKGKDVELRCDPISGHTALYWYRQSLGQGLEFLIYFQGNSAPDKSGLPSDRFSAERTGGSVSTLTIQRTQQEDSAVYLCASSSAGQGSTEQYFGPGTRLTVT.

The chain carries TRBV5-1 and TRBJ1-3; the D gene is possibly TRBD1 (5 bases). Trimming pared 1 base from V and 0 bases from J, leaving 17 bases between. In germline, CDR1 is SGHRS, CDR2 YFSETQ. CDR3 length: 18 residues. This CDR3 is CASSLYSQGGNSGNTIYF. The CDR3 DNA follows: TGCGCCAGCAGCTTGTACTCCCAGGGAGGGAACTCTGGAAACACCATATATTTT.

V usage is TRBV2 and J usage is TRBJ2-5, with a tentative D call TRBD2 (5 bases). Germline CDR1 reads SNHLY; CDR2 reads FYNNEI. With 4 bases removed from V and 1 base from J, the gap between germline ends came to 13 bases. This CDR3 is built from 15 residues. The CDR3 DNA reads as TGTGCCAGCAGTGTTCCATGGCGGGCCCAAGAGACCCAGTACTTC. Amino acid sequence: CASSVPWRAQETQYF.

The DNA of the CDR3 is TGTGCCACCAGAACGAGACAGTTGAACACTGAAGCTTTCTTT. It is translated as CATRTRQLNTEAFF. The V gene is TRBV15, the J gene TRBJ1-1; perhaps TRBD1 as D (5 bases). This CDR3 is 14 amino acids long. V was shortened by 6 bases and J by 0 bases, with 11 bases between the two germline ends. The V gene's germline CDR1 is LNHNV and CDR2 YYDKDF (reference sequence).

The rearrangement links TRBV7-9 to TRBJ1-3; D unclear. Germline V lookup: CDR1 SEHNR, CDR2 FQNEAQ (reference sequence). V lost 5 bases to trimming and J lost 2 bases, with 13 bases between them. The length of the CDR3 is 15 residues. This CDR3 reads CASSRTLAPGNTIYF. CDR3 coding DNA: TGTGCCAGCAGCCGGACCCTAGCCCCTGGAAACACCATATATTTT. The whole variable domain, remainder taken from reference TRBV7-9 and TRBJ1-3, is DTGVSQNPRHKITKRGQNVTFRCDPISEHNRLYWYRQTLGQGPEFLTYFQNEAQLEKSRLLSDRFSAERPKGSFSTLEIQRTEQGDSAMYLCASSRTLAPGNTIYFGEGSWLTVV.

This clone was observed a few times. The genes are TRBV11-3 and TRBJ2-3, with 10 positions matching TRBD2. The junction had 2 bases not matched to a gene; V was cut back by 1 base and J by 4 bases. CDR3 length equals 15 residues. Germline V gives CDR1 SGHNT, CDR2 YENEEA. The CDR3 DNA is TGTGCCAGCAGCTTAGGTCTAGCGGGAGCAGATACGCAGTATTTT. It is translated as CASSLGLAGADTQYF. Drawing the rest from reference TRBV11-3 and TRBJ2-3, the complete variable domain is EAGVVQSPRYKIIEKKQPVAFWCNPISGHNTLYWYLQNLGQGPELLIRYENEEAVDDSQLPKDRFSAERLKGVDSTLKIQPAELGDSAVYLCASSLGLAGADTQYFGPGTRLTVL.

CDR3 coding DNA: TGTGCCAGCAGCTTAGTACAGGTCTCTGGGGCCAACGTCCTGACTTTC. Its translation: CASSLVQVSGANVLTF. J is TRBJ2-6 and V is TRBV7-8; possible D gene TRBD1, 5 bases. This CDR3 is built from 16 residues. Trimming pared 1 base from V and 0 bases from J, leaving 7 bases between. Germline V CDR1 and CDR2: SGHVS, FQNEAQ.

The chain links TRBV28 to TRBJ1-3; D is possibly TRBD1 (6 bases). CDR1 and CDR2 from the germline V gene are MDHEN and SYDVKM. The CDR3 runs to 14 residues. V was cut by 6 bases and J by 0 bases, with 9 bases left in between. DNA of the CDR3: TGTGCCAGCAGGCTACAGGGCTCTGGAAACACCATATATTTT. It is translated as CASRLQGSGNTIYF.

The chain recombines TRBV6-5 with TRBJ2-4; D not certain. Germline V gives CDR1 MNHEY, CDR2 SVGAGI. Trimming removed 5 bases from V and 1 base from J, with 6 bases in between. There are 13 residues in the CDR3. DNA for the CDR3: TGTGCCAGCAGTGGACGGGCCAAAAACATTCAGTACTTC. It is translated as CASSGRAKNIQYF.

The CDR3 spells CASSFWGRGADTQYF. CDR3 sequence (DNA): TGTGCCAGCAGCTTCTGGGGGAGGGGGGCAGATACGCAGTATTTT. The rearrangement links TRBV7-9 to TRBJ2-3, with D possibly matching TRBD2 (7 bases). The CDR3 is made up of 15 amino acids. Germline V gives CDR1 SEHNR, CDR2 FQNEAQ (reference sequence). V lost 3 bases, J lost 4 bases, and 14 bases lay in between.

The V and J genes are TRBV10-3 and TRBJ2-7; D is possibly TRBD1 (6 bases). Between the trimmed V and J ends, which lost 3 bases and 3 bases, there was a span of 9 bases. CDR1 is ENHRY and CDR2 is SYGVKD in the germline V gene. The length of the CDR3 is 13 residues. CDR3 region: CAISDPTGYEQYF. The DNA for the CDR3 is TGTGCCATCAGTGACCCGACAGGCTACGAGCAGTACTTC.

This rearrangement joins TRBV19 to TRBJ1-2; D may be TRBD1 (5 bases). Germline V CDR1 and CDR2: LNHDA, SQIVND (reference sequence). Trimming took 2 bases from V and 3 from J, leaving 13 bases between them. CDR3 length equals 15 residues. The CDR3 reads CASSISVGGDYGYTF. The CDR3 DNA sequence: TGTGCCAGTAGTATATCCGTGGGGGGAGACTATGGCTACACCTTC.

The chain carries TRBV19 and TRBJ1-5; 9 nucleotides match TRBD1. CDR1 and CDR2 from the germline V gene are LNHDA and SQIVND (reference sequence). J was trimmed by 0 bases and V by 4 bases; bases with no gene match: 7. CDR3 size: 17 residues. This CDR3 is CASSNLQGAVSNQPQHF. The DNA of the CDR3 is TGTGCCAGTAGTAACCTACAGGGGGCGGTTAGCAATCAGCCCCAGCATTTT.

The chain joins TRBV19 to TRBJ2-1; 12 nucleotides line up with TRBD2. Losses at the gene ends were 6 bases for V and 9 bases for J; bases not matched to a gene: 6. This CDR3 region has 14 residues. In germline, CDR1 is LNHDA, CDR2 SQIVND (reference sequence). The CDR3 protein is CASSRTSGTGEQFF. The CDR3 DNA reads TGTGCCAGTAGCAGGACTAGCGGGACAGGTGAGCAGTTCTTC.

Concerning this clone: The sample carries other DNA sequences with the same CDR3. V usage is TRBV27 and J usage is TRBJ2-3, with TRBD2 identical over 7 bases. Germline V CDR1 and CDR2: MNHEY, SMNVEV (reference sequence). CDR3 length equals 15 residues. The junction had 4 bases not matched to a gene; V was cut back by 3 bases and J by 1 base. The CDR3 coding sequence is TGTGCCAGCAGTTTTGGGCTAGCGGGCACAGATACGCAGTATTTT. Translating it yields CASSFGLAGTDTQYF.

The chain employs TRBV28 and TRBJ2-2; 13 bases agree with TRBD2. Looked up from germline, CDR1 is MDHEN and CDR2 is SYDVKM. The CDR3 runs 18 residues. The ends lost 2 bases at V and 2 bases at J; junction bases unmatched: 5. The CDR3 sequence: CASSLPTSGRFNTGELFF. In DNA, the CDR3 is TGTGCCAGCAGTTTACCGACTAGCGGGAGGTTCAACACCGGGGAGCTGTTTTTT.

V is TRBV19 and J is TRBJ2-5; D remains ambiguous. The CDR3 extends over 13 amino acids. V was trimmed by 3 bases and J by 4 bases, leaving 9 bases between them. CDR1 is LNHDA and CDR2 is SQIVND in the germline V gene (reference sequence). The DNA for the CDR3 is TGTGCCAGTAGTATTCGGACCTCAGAGACCCAGTACTTC. Translating gives CASSIRTSETQYF.

This sequence joins TRBV6-5 and TRBJ1-4; possibly TRBD1 for D (5 bases). Trimming cost V 6 bases and J 6 bases, with 14 bases left between them. The CDR3 has 14 residues. Looked up from germline, CDR1 is MNHEY and CDR2 is SVGAGI. The CDR3 is CASRRGGGDEKLFF. The CDR3 region has the DNA TGTGCCAGCAGGCGGGGTGGAGGGGATGAAAAACTGTTTTTT.